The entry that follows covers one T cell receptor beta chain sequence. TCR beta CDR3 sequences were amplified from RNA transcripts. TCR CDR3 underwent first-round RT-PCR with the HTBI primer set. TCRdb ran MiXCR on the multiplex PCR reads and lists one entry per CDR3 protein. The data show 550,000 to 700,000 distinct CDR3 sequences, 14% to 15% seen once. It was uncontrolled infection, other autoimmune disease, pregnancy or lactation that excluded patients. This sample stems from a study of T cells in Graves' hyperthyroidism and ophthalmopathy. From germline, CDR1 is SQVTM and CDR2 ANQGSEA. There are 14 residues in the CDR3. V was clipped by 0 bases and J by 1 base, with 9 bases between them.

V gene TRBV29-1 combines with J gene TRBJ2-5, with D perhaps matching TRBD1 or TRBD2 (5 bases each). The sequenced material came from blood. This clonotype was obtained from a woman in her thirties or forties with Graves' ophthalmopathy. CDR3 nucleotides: TGCAGCGTTGAAGATTTGGGGACCCAAGAGACCCAGTACTTC. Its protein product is CSVEDLGTQETQYF.